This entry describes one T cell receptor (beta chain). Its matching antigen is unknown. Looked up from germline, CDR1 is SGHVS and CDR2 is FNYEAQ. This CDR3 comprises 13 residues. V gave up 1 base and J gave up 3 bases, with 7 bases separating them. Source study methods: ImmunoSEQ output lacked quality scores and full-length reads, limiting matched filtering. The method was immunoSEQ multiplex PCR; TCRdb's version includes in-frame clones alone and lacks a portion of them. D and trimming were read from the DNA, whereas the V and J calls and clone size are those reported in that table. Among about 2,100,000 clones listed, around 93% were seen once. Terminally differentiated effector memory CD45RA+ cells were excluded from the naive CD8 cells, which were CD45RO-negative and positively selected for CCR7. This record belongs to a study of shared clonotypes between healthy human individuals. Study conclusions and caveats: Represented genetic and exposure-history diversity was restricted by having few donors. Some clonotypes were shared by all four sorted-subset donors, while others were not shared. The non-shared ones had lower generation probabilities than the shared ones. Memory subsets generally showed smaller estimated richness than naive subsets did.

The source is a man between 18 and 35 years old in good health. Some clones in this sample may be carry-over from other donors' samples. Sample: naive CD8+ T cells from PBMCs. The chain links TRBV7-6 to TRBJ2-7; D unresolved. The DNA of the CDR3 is TGTGCCAGCAGCTTAGACCGTTTCTACGAGCAGTACTTC. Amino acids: CASSLDRFYEQYF.